The rows below give T cell receptor beta chains drawn from one sample of a study of T-cell reconstitution after alpha-beta-depleted transplantation in children. One entry per CDR3 protein results from TCRdb running MiXCR on the PCR reads. The repertoire holds about 980,000 distinct CDR3 sequences, about 26% seen once, with approximately 30% in the top ten. The specimen comprised PBMCs, mostly from graft donor cells, sampled 360 days after TCRalphabeta/CD19-depleted stem cell transplant. All receptors derive from a boy under three years old who had a stem cell transplant for SCID, so the T cells may come from the graft donor. CDR3s include the opening cysteine and the closing phenylalanine or tryptophan. D genes are given only for firm matches. Clone sizes are given selectively: once, few, many, or a class where the clone is expanded.

TRBV7-9	TRBJ1-4	-	few	CASSPGVVRDNEKLFF	TGTGCCAGCAGCCCCGGTGTAGTCAGGGATAATGAAAAACTGTTTTTT
TRBV6-5	TRBJ1-1	-	-	CASSYRGTRPTEAFF	TGTGCCAGCAGCTATAGGGGTACACGGCCCACTGAAGCTTTCTTT
TRBV9	TRBJ2-2	TRBD1	-	CASSPQTGTGELFF	TGTGCCAGCAGCCCTCAGACAGGGACCGGGGAGCTGTTTTTT
TRBV7-3	TRBJ2-3	TRBD2	-	CASSLTPRGGGNTDTQYF	TGTGCCAGCAGCTTGACGCCCCGGGGCGGGGGAAACACAGATACGCAGTATTTT
TRBV20-1	TRBJ1-5	-	few	CSATRDTNQPQHF	TGCAGTGCTACCCGGGACACCAATCAGCCCCAGCATTTT
TRBV2	TRBJ1-1	-	few	CASSEKGRGEAFF	TGTGCCAGCAGTGAGAAGGGACGGGGTGAAGCTTTCTTT
TRBV30	TRBJ2-7	TRBD1	-	CAWGQGAYEQYF	TGTGCCTGGGGACAGGGCGCCTACGAGCAGTACTTC
TRBV20-1	TRBJ2-3	TRBD2	-	CSAPPGGRQSSDTQYF	TGCAGTGCCCCCCCGGGAGGCAGGCAATCTTCAGATACGCAGTATTTT
TRBV30	TRBJ1-1	-	few	CAWSRLSVGQMNTEAFF	TGTGCCTGGAGTAGGTTGTCAGTCGGGCAGATGAACACTGAAGCTTTCTTT
TRBV5-1	TRBJ2-7	-	-	CASSSTDRGGSYEQYF	TGCGCCAGCAGCTCAACCGATCGGGGTGGGTCCTACGAGCAGTACTTC
TRBV2	TRBJ2-3	-	-	CASSGDSTDTQYF	TGTGCCAGCAGTGGGGACAGCACAGATACGCAGTATTTT
TRBV6-2/TRBV6-3	TRBJ2-7	TRBD2	-	CASRTGTSVPYEQYF	TGTGCCAGCAGAACCGGGACTAGCGTCCCCTACGAGCAGTACTTC
TRBV12-3/TRBV12-4	TRBJ1-2	-	-	CASGLGAGYTF	TGTGCCAGCGGATTGGGGGCTGGCTACACCTTC
TRBV10-1	TRBJ1-1	TRBD1	-	CASSEAGGENTEAFF	TGCGCCAGCAGTGAGGCAGGGGGCGAGAACACTGAAGCTTTCTTT
TRBV24-1	TRBJ2-2	-	-	CATSDNPGTGELFF	TGTGCCACCAGTGACAATCCGGGGACAGGGGAGCTGTTTTTT
TRBV20-1	TRBJ2-2	TRBD2	few	CSASLAGGPTGELFF	TGCAGTGCGTCACTAGCGGGGGGGCCCACCGGGGAGCTGTTTTTT
TRBV15	TRBJ2-5	TRBD2	-	CATSRDWAGGETQYF	TGTGCCACCAGCAGAGATTGGGCGGGGGGGGAGACCCAGTACTTC
TRBV27	TRBJ2-3	TRBD2	-	CASSFRAGAPDTQYF	TGTGCCAGCAGTTTCCGAGCGGGGGCCCCAGATACGCAGTATTTT
TRBV6-2/TRBV6-3	TRBJ2-1	-	-	CASSYRGSEQFF	TGTGCCAGCAGTTACAGGGGGAGTGAGCAGTTCTTC
TRBV5-1	TRBJ2-7	TRBD1	-	CASSFNVGTAYEQYF	TGCGCCAGCAGCTTTAACGTCGGGACAGCCTACGAGCAGTACTTC
TRBV12-3/TRBV12-4	TRBJ1-2	-	-	CASRLRPGLPFGYTF	TGTGCCAGCAGACTCCGCCCAGGGTTACCCTTTGGCTACACCTTC
TRBV30	TRBJ2-5	-	once	CAWTPGRGAETQYF	TGTGCCTGGACCCCGGGCAGGGGAGCAGAGACCCAGTACTTC
TRBV12-3/TRBV12-4	TRBJ1-1	-	few	CASSYSIMNTEAFF	TGTGCCAGCAGTTACAGCATCATGAACACTGAAGCTTTCTTT
TRBV20-1	TRBJ2-7	-	-	CSAIDLTHSYEQYF	TGCAGTGCTATAGACCTCACACACTCCTACGAGCAGTACTTC
TRBV14	TRBJ2-1	TRBD2	-	CASSQVGGFDEQFF	TGTGCCAGCAGCCAAGTGGGAGGGTTCGATGAGCAGTTCTTC
TRBV7-2	TRBJ1-2	-	-	CASSSSRGREGYTF	TGTGCCAGCAGCTCTAGTAGGGGGAGGGAAGGCTACACCTTC
TRBV12-3/TRBV12-4	TRBJ2-5	-	few	CASSFQGDGTQYF	TGTGCCAGCAGTTTTCAAGGGGATGGGACCCAGTACTTC